The 15 T cell receptor beta chains given below trace back to one sample, sequenced in a study of blood T cell repertoires in COVID-19. This table comes from immunoSEQ multiplex PCR, and its TCRdb copy is limited to in-frame clones, with some not included. Of about 180,000 clones detected, roughly nine tenths appear once; the ten largest clones hold 20%. Material: peripheral blood. These receptors all stem from a man in his sixties or seventies with active or convalescent COVID-19.

The chain combines TRBV27 with TRBJ2-1; 9 positions match TRBD1. J was trimmed by 5 bases and V by 2 bases; bases with no gene match: 4. CDR1 MNHEY and CDR2 SMNVEV come from the germline V gene (reference sequence). The CDR3 extends over 15 amino acids. The CDR3 bases are TGTGCCAGCAGTTTAATCGGGACAGGGCACAATGAGCAGTTCTTC. This gives the protein CASSLIGTGHNEQFF.

This clone was counted only a few times. The chain uses TRBV6-5 and TRBJ2-3; 8 bases line up with TRBD1. Germline V gives CDR1 MNHEY, CDR2 SVGAGI. The V gene end was trimmed by 0 bases and the J gene end by 2 bases; junction bases not matched to a gene: 4. The CDR3 totals 16 residues. DNA for the CDR3: TGTGCCAGCAGTTACTCGAATCAGGGGGCCACAGATACGCAGTATTTT. Amino acid sequence: CASSYSNQGATDTQYF.

This rearrangement joins TRBV30 to TRBJ2-7; D might be TRBD1 (7 bases). CDR1 GTSNPN and CDR2 SVGIG come from the germline V gene (reference sequence). This CDR3 has 15 amino acids. Trimming cost V 1 base and J 3 bases, with 16 bases left between them. CDR3: CAWSGRGRGIYEQYF. CDR3 coding DNA: TGTGCCTGGAGTGGTAGGGGGCGCGGGATCTACGAGCAGTACTTC.

The CDR3 coding sequence is TGTGCCAGCAGCTCGGGACAGGAAGAGACCCAGTACTTC. Protein product: CASSSGQEETQYF. The J gene is TRBJ2-5, the V gene TRBV11-3; TRBD1 matches 8 bases. V trimming: 4 bases; J trimming: 3 bases; junction bases outside the gene matches: 1. The germline V gene has CDR1 SGHNT and CDR2 YENEEA. The CDR3 loop spans 13 amino acids.

This clone was found a few times. The chain couples TRBV6-1 to TRBJ1-1, with TRBD1 matching over 10 bases. Germline V CDR1 and CDR2: MNHNS, SASEGT. J was trimmed by 5 bases and V by 3 bases; bases with no gene match: 6. The CDR3 totals 15 residues. CDR3 region: CASSDGQGGRTEAFF. Here the CDR3 DNA reads TGTGCCAGCAGTGACGGACAGGGGGGTAGGACTGAAGCTTTCTTT.

The chain couples TRBV10-3 to TRBJ2-5, with D tentatively TRBD1 (5 bases). This CDR3 region has 13 residues. V gave up 6 bases and J gave up 2 bases, with 10 bases separating them. CDR1 and CDR2 (germline): ENHRY, SYGVKD. Written as DNA, the CDR3 is TGTGCCATCAGGAAGGGGATTCAAGAGACCCAGTACTTC. This sequence encodes CAIRKGIQETQYF.

The rearrangement links TRBV30 to TRBJ2-2; D is ambiguous. Trimming removed 5 bases at V and 6 bases at J, with 10 bases between. CDR1 is GTSNPN, CDR2 SVGIG, per germline (reference sequence). This CDR3 comprises 12 residues. The CDR3 reads CAWSEQSGELFF. The CDR3 DNA reads as TGTGCCTGGTCCGAACAGTCCGGGGAGCTGTTTTTT.

J is TRBJ2-2 and V is TRBV12-3 or TRBV12-4; D gene uncertain. The CDR3 runs 13 residues. Trimming cost V 3 bases and J 5 bases, with 7 bases left between them. The CDR3 loop reads CASSFQRTGELFF. The CDR3 DNA reads TGTGCCAGCAGTTTCCAGCGAACCGGGGAGCTGTTTTTT.

The rearrangement links TRBV9 to TRBJ2-1; the D gene is possibly TRBD2 (6 bases). Germline V gene lookup returns CDR1 SGDLS and CDR2 YYNGEE. The V and J ends lost 0 bases and 7 bases respectively, with 11 bases between them. The CDR3 consists of 14 residues. The CDR3 region is CASSVAEGRNEQFF. DNA for the CDR3: TGTGCCAGCAGCGTAGCGGAGGGAAGGAATGAGCAGTTCTTC.

This chain links TRBV15 with TRBJ2-1; the match to TRBD2 covers 7 bases. The V segment lost 5 bases and the J segment 7 bases; nucleotides outside the gene matches: 14. This CDR3 contains 16 residues. The germline V gene encodes CDR1 LNHNV and CDR2 YYDKDF (reference sequence). In nucleotides, the CDR3 is TGTGCCACCAGCGGCTACCAAGGGAGGGCGAGGAATGAGCAGTTCTTC. Amino acid sequence: CATSGYQGRARNEQFF.

Only a few counts were recorded for this clone. The rearrangement joins TRBV18 to TRBJ1-5; the D gene is possibly TRBD1 (5 bases). The CDR3 sequence is 16 residues long. V lost 1 base to trimming and J lost 1 base, with 11 bases between them. Germline V gives CDR1 KGHSH, CDR2 LQKENI. Here the CDR3 reads CASSPQGLGSNQPQHF. The CDR3 nucleotides read TGTGCCAGCTCACCACAGGGGTTGGGGAGCAATCAGCCCCAGCATTTT.

The chain combines TRBV18 with TRBJ2-5, with 10 positions matching TRBD2. Germline CDR1 and CDR2: KGHSH and LQKENI. V gave up 3 bases and J gave up 4 bases; unmatched junction bases: 20. The CDR3 extends over 20 amino acids. The CDR3 protein is CASSPIALVRTSGIGETQYF. DNA for the CDR3: TGTGCCAGCTCACCTATCGCCCTTGTTCGGACTAGCGGTATTGGAGAGACCCAGTACTTC.

The chain combines TRBV5-1 with TRBJ2-5; D perhaps matches TRBD1 (6 bases). The CDR3 is 14 amino acids. Germline V CDR1 and CDR2: SGHRS, YFSETQ. Trimming took 7 bases from V and 5 from J, leaving 18 bases between them. In DNA, the CDR3 is TGCGCCAGCCGTGGGGGCGAACGGGCGGAGACCCAGTACTTC. It encodes CASRGGERAETQYF.

Written as DNA, the CDR3 is TGTGCCAGCAGTGAGTGGGCCACTGAAGCTTTCTTT. Amino acids: CASSEWATEAFF. The gene calls are TRBV2 and TRBJ1-1; D remains unclear. V was clipped by 3 bases and J by 4 bases, with 6 bases between them. This CDR3 contains 12 residues. The germline V gene has CDR1 SNHLY and CDR2 FYNNEI.

The V gene is TRBV27, the J gene TRBJ1-2; D might be TRBD1 (6 bases). Germline CDR1 is MNHEY and CDR2 is SMNVEV (reference sequence). The V and J ends lost 6 bases and 0 bases respectively, with 17 bases between them. The CDR3 contains 16 residues. The CDR3 here is CASSSRTVKSNYGYTF. The DNA of the CDR3 is TGTGCCAGCAGCTCAAGGACAGTGAAGTCTAACTATGGCTACACCTTC.